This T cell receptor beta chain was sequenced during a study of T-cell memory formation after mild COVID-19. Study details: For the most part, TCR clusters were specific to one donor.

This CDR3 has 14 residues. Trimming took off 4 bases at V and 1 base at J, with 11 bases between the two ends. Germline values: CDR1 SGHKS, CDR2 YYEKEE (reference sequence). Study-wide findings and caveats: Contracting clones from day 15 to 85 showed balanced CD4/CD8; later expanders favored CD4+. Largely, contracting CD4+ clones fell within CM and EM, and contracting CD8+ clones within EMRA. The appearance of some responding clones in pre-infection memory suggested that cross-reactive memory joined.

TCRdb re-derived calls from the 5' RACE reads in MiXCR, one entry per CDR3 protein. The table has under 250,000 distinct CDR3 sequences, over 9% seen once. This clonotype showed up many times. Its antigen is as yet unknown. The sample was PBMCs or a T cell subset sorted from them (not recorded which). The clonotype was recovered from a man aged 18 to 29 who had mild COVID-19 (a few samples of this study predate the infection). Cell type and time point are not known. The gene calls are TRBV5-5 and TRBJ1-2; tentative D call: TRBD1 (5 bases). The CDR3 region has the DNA TGTGCCAGCAGCCAACAGACAGTTAACTATGGCTACACCTTC. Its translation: CASSQQTVNYGYTF.